This T cell receptor (beta chain) derives from a study of blood T cell repertoires in COVID-19. Across the whole study: The origin of the acute and convalescent COVID-19 samples was the United States, Italy and Spain. Nucleic acid was either cDNA or gDNA, and it came from T cells, B-cell-depleted T cells, or PBMCs.

Per the authors' pipeline: Cell counts per sample came from amplifying reference gene primers. Method: immunoSEQ multiplex PCR; TCRdb's copy keeps in-frame clones and lacks some. The D gene and trimming were derived from the DNA, and the V and J assignments and clone size from that table. The table shows around 390,000 clones, with around nine tenths occurring only once. CDR3 size: 16 residues. Germline CDR1 reads GTSNPN; CDR2 reads SVGIG (reference sequence). The V end was cut by 0 bases, the J end by 2 bases, with 14 bases between. The genes are TRBV30 and TRBJ1-5; perhaps TRBD1 as D (5 bases). The material sequenced was PBMCs or T cells enriched from blood (not recorded which). The sequence was collected from a woman aged 45-65 years who had recovered from COVID-19. DNA of the CDR3: TGTGCCTGGAGTGTACTTGGGGGGGTAGGCAATCAGCCCCAGCATTTT. Translation: CAWSVLGGVGNQPQHF.